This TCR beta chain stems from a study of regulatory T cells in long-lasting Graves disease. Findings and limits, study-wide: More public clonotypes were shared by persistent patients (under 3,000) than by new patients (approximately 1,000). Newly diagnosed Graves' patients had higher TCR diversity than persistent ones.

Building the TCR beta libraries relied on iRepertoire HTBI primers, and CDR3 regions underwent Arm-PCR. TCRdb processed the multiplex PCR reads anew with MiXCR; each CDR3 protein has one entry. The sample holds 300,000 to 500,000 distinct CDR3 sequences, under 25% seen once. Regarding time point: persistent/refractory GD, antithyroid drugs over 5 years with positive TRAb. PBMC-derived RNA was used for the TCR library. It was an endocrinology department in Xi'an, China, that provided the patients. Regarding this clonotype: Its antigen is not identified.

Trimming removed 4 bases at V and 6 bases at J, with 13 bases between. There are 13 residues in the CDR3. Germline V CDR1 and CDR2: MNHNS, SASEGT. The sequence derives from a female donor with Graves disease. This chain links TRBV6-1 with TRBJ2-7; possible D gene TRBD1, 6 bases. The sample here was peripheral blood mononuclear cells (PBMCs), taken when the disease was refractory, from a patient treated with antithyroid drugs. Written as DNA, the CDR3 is TGTGCCAGCAGTGCCAGGGGAGTGGGCGAGCAGTACTTC. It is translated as CASSARGVGEQYF.